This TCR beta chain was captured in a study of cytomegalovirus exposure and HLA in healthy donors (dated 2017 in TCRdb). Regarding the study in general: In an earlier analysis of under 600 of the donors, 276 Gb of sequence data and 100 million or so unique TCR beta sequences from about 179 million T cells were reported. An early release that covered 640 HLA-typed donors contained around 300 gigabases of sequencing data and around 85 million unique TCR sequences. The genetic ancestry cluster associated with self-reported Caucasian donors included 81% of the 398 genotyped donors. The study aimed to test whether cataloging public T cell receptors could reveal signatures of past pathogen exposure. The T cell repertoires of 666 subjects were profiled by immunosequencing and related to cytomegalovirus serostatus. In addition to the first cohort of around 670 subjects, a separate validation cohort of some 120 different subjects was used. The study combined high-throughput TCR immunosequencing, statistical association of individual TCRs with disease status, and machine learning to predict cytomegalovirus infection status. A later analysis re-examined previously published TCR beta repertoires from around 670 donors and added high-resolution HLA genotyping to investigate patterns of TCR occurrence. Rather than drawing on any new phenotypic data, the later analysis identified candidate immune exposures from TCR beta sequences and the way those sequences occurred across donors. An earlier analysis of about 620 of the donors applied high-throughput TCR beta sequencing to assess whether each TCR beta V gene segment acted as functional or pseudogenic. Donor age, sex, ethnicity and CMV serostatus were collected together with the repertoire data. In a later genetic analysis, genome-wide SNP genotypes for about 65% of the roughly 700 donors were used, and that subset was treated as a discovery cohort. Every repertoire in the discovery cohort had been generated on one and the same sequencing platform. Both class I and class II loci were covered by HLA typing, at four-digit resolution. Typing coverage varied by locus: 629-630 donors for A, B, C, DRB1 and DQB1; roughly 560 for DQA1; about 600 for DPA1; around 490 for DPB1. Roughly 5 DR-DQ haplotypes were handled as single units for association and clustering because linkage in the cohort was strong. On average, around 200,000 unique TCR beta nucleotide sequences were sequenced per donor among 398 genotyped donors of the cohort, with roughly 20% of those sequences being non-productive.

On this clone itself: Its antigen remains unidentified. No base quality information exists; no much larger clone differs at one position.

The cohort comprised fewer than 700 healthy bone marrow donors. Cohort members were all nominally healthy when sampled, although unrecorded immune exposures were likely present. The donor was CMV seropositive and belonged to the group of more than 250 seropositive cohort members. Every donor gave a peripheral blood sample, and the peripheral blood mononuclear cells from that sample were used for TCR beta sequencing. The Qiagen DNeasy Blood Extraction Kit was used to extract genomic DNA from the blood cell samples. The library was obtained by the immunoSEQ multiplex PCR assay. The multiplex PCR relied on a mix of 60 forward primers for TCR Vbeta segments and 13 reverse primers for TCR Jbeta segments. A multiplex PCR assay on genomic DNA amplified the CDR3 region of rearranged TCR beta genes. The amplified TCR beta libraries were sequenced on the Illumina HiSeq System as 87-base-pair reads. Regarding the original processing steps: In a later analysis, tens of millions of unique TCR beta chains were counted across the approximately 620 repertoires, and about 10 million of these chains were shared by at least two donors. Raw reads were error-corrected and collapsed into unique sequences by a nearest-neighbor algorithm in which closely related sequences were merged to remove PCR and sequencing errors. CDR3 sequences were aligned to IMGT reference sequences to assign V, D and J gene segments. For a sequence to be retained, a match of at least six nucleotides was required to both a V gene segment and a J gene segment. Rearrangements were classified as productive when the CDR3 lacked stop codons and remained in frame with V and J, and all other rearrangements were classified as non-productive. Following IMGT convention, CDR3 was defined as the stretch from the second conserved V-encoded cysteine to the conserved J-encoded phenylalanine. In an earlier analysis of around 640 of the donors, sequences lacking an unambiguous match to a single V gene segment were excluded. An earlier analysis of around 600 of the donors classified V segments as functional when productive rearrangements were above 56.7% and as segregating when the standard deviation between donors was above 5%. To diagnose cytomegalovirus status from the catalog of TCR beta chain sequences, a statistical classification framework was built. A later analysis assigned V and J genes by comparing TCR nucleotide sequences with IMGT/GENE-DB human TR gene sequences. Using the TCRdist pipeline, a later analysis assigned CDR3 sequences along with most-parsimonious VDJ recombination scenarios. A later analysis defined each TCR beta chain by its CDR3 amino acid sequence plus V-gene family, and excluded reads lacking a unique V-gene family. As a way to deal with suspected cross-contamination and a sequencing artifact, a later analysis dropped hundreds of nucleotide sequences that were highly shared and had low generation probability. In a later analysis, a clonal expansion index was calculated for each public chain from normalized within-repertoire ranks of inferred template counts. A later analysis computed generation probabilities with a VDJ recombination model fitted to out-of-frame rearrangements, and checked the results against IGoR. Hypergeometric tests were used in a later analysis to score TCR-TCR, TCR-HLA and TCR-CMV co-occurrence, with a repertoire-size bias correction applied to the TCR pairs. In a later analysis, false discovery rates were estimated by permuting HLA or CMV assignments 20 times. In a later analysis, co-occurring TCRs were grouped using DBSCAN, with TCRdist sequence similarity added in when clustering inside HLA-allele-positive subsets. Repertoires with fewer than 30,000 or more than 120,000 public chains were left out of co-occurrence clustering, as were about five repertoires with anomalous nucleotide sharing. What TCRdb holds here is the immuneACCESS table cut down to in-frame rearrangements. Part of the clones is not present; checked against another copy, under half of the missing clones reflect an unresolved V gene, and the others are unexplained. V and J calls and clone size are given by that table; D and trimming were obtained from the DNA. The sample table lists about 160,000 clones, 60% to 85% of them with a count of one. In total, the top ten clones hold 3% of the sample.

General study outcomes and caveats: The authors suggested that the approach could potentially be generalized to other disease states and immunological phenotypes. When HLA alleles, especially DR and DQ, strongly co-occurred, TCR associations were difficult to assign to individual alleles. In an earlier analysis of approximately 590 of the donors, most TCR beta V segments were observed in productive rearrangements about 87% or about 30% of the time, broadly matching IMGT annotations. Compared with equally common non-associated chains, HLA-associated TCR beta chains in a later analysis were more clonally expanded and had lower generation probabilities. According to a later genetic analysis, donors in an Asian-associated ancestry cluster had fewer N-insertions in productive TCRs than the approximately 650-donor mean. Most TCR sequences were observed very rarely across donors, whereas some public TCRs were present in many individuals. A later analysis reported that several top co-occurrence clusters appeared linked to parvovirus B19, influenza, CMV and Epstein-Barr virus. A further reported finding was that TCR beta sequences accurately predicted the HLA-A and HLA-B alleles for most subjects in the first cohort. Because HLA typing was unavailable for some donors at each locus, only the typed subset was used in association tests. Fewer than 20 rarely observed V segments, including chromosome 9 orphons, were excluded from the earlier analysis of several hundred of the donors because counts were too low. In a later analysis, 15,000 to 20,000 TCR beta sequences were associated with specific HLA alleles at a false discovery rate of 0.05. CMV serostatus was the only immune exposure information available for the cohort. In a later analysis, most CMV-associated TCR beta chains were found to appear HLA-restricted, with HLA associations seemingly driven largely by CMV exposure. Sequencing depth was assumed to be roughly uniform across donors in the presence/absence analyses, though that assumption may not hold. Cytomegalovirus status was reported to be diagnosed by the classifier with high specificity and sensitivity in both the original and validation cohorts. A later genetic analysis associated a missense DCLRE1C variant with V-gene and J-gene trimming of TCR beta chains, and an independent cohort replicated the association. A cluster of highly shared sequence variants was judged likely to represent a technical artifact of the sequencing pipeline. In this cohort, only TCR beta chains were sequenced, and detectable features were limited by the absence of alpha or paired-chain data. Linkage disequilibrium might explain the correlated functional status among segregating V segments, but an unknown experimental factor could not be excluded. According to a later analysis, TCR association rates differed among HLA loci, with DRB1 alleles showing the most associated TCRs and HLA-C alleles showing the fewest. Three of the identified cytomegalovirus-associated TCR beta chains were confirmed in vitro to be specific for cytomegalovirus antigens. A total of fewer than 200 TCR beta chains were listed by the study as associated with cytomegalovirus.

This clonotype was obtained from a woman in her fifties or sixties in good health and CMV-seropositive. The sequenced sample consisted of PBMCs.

The DNA is as follows: TGTGCCAGCAGCACGGCCACGGTTCCAGCCACCAGGGTCGAGCAGTACTTC. It translates to CASSTATVPATRVEQYF. The chain is encoded by TRBV21-1 joined to TRBJ2-7; no DNA check was done on the table's D call, TRBD1. TRBV21-1 is a pseudogene. The CDR3 runs 17 residues from the cysteine to the phenylalanine. Only the CDR3 region is kept as DNA, spanning 51 bases read in frame from base 1.